The sequence of this T cell receptor beta chain was determined in a study of T cells in localized non-small cell lung cancer. V was cut by 7 bases and J by 4 bases, with 14 bases left in between. CDR1 and CDR2 (germline): MNHGY, SVAAGI. The CDR3 spans 13 residues. Assay: immunoSEQ multiplex PCR; the TCRdb copy retains only in-frame clones and omits some. The table has around 20,000 clones, around 89% seen once. This clone occurred once. This chain joins TRBV6-9 and TRBJ2-7; the D is unclear. The TCR comes from a man aged 35 to 69 with stage I lung adenocarcinoma. The sequencing used peripheral blood, collected before any cancer treatment. CDR3 sequence: CASKETRRYEQYF. The CDR3 region has the DNA TGTGCCAGCAAGGAGACACGGAGATACGAGCAGTACTTC.